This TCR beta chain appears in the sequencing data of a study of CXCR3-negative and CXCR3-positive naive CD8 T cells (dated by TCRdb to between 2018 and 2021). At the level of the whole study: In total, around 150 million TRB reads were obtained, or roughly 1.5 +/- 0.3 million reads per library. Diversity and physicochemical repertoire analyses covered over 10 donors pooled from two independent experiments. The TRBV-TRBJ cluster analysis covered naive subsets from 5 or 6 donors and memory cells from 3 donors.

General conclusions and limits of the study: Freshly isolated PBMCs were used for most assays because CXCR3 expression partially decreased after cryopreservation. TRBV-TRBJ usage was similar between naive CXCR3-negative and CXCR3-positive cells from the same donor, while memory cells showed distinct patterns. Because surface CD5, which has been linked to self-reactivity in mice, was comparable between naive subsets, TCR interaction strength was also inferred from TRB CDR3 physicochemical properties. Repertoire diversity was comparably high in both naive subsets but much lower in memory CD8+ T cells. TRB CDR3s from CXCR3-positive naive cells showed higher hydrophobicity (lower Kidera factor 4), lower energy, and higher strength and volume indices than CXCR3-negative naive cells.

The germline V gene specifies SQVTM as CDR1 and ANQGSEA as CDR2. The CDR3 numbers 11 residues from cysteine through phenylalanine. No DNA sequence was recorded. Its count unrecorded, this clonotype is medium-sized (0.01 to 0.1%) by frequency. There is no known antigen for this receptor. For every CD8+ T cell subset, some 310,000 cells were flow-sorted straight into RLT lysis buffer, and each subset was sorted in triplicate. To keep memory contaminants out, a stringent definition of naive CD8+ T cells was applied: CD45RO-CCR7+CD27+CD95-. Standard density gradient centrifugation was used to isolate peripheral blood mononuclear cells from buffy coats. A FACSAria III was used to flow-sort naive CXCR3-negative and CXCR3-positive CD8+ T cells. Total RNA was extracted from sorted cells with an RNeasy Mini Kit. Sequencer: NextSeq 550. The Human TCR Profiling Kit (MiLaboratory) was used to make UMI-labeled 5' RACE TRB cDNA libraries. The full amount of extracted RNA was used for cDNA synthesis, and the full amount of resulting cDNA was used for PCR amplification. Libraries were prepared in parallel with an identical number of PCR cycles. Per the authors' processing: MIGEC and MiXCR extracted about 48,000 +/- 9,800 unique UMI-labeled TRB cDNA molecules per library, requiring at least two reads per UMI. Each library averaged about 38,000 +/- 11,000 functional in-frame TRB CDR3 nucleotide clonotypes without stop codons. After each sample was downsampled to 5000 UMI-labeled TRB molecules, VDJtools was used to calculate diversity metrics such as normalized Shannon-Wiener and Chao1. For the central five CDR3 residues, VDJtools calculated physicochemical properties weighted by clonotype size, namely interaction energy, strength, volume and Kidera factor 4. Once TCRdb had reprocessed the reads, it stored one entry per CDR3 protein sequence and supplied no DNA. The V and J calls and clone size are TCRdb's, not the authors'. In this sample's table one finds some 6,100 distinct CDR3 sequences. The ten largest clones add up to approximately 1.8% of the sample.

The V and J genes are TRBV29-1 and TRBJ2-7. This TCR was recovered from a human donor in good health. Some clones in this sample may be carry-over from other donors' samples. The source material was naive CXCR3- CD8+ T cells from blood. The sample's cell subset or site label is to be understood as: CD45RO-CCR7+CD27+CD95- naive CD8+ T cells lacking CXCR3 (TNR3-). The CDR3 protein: CSVEGLGEQYF.